These 8 T cell receptor beta chains came from one sample sequenced in a study of Ad26.COV2.S vaccination and SARS-CoV-2 variants. TCRdb keeps only in-frame clones here, not all; method: immunoSEQ multiplex PCR. The sample consists of about 350,000 clones, roughly 91% of them appearing once. Regarding treatment: some 20 received Ad26.COV2.S at low or high dose, single or two shots; about 5 received placebo; per-sample allocation not given. Day 63 after the first injection of vaccine or placebo was the sampling time. The sequences come from peripheral blood, collected in a trial of Ad26.COV2.S vaccine versus placebo. Receptor source: a person aged 18-65 years who received the Ad26.COV2.S COVID-19 vaccine or a placebo.

This clone appeared a single time. The genes are TRBV30 and TRBJ2-7; TRBD2 aligns across 8 bases. CDR1 is GTSNPN, CDR2 SVGIG, per germline (reference sequence). With V trimmed by 0 bases and J by 3 bases, 7 bases remained unmatched. The CDR3 covers 15 residues. The CDR3 reads CAWSVPAGEHYEQYF. DNA of the CDR3: TGTGCCTGGAGTGTACCAGCGGGAGAACACTACGAGCAGTACTTC.

CDR3 loop: CASSRTSGPSSYNEQFF. In DNA form, the CDR3 reads TGTGCCAGCTCCCGGACTAGCGGGCCTAGCTCCTACAATGAGCAGTTCTTC. The chain combines TRBV18 with TRBJ2-1; TRBD2 matches at 11 bases. J lost 0 bases, V lost 6 bases, and 7 bases had no gene match. CDR1 is KGHSH and CDR2 is LQKENI in the germline V gene. The CDR3 is made up of 17 amino acids.

J is TRBJ2-2 and V is TRBV6-5, with D tentatively TRBD2 (6 bases). The ends were cut back, 2 bases at V and 5 bases at J, with 15 bases in the middle. Germline V gene sequence: CDR1 MNHEY, CDR2 SVGAGI. The CDR3 spans 16 residues. CDR3 sequence reads: CASSYLKGGVTGELFF. In DNA, the CDR3 is TGTGCCAGCAGTTACCTCAAAGGAGGGGTGACCGGGGAGCTGTTTTTT.

Concerning this clone: One junction end does not reproduce the germline sequence, and a read error may be involved. V usage is TRBV19 and J usage is TRBJ1-5; D not resolved. This CDR3 spans 14 amino acids. Germline lookup yields CDR1 LNHDA and CDR2 SQIVND (reference sequence). CDR3 coding DNA: TGTGCCAGTAGTCTAGACACCCTCATATGGCCCCAGCATTTT. This encodes CASSLDTLIWPQHF.

This rearrangement joins TRBV5-5 to TRBJ2-2, with D uncertain. Germline CDR1 is SGHKS and CDR2 is YYEKEE (reference sequence). Trimming removed 1 base from V and 6 bases from J, with 1 base in between. This CDR3 is 11 amino acids long. CDR3 sequence reads: CASSLPGELFF. CDR3 DNA: TGTGCCAGCAGCTTGCCCGGGGAGCTGTTTTTT.

Comments on this clone: Other DNA sequences in this sample translate to the same CDR3. V is TRBV18 and J is TRBJ2-3, with 7 nucleotides matching TRBD1. CDR1 and CDR2 (germline): KGHSH, LQKENI. Unmatched junction bases numbered 1, after V lost 1 base and J lost 3 bases. The CDR3 runs 14 residues. DNA of the CDR3: TGTGCCAGCTCACCACGACAGGGAACAGATACGCAGTATTTT. It encodes CASSPRQGTDTQYF. Looking up the rest from reference TRBV18 and TRBJ2-3 gives the full variable domain: NAGVMQNPRHLVRRRGQEARLRCSPMKGHSHVYWYRQLPEEGLKFMVYLQKENIIDESGMPKERFSAEFPKEGPSILRIQQVVRGDSAAYFCASSPRQGTDTQYFGPGTRLTVL.

In this sample, this clone turned up once. J is TRBJ2-5 and V is TRBV7-8, with D perhaps assigned TRBD1 or TRBD2 (5 bases each). V was pared by 4 bases and J by 5 bases, with 11 bases between. The CDR3 runs to 13 residues. CDR1 is SGHVS and CDR2 is FQNEAQ in the germline V gene. The CDR3 here is CASSSRRGETQYF. CDR3 coding DNA: TGTGCCAGCAGCTCCCGCCGGGGCGAGACCCAGTACTTC.

This chain uses TRBV11-2 with TRBJ1-1; TRBD1 aligns across 8 bases. Per germline, CDR1 SGHAT and CDR2 FQNNGV. This CDR3 is 14 amino acids long. J gave up 6 bases and V 5 bases, and 8 bases lay outside the gene matches. CDR3 DNA: TGTGCCAGCAGCGCTGGACAGGGAAGCTCTGAAGCTTTCTTT. Protein product: CASSAGQGSSEAFF.